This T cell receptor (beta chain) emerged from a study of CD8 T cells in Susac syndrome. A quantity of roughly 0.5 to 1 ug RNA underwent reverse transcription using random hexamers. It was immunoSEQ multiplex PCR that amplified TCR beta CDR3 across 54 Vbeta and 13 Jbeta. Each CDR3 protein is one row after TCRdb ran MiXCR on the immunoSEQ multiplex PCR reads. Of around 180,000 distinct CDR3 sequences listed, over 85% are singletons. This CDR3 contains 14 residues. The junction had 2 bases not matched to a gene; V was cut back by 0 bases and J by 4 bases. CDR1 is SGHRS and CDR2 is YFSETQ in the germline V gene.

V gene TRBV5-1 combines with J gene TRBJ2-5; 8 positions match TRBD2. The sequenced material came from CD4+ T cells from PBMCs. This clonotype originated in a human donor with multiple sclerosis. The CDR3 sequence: CASSLDLAGETQYF. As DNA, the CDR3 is TGCGCCAGCAGCTTGGATCTAGCGGGAGAGACCCAGTACTTC.